The 26 T cell receptor beta chains in this list originate from one sample, sequenced in a study of OX40 agonist ivuxolimab in advanced cancers. The data were produced by immunoSEQ multiplex PCR, yet TCRdb's version contains in-frame clones alone and is incomplete. The sample holds tens of thousands of clones, approximately 86% seen once. The starting material was CD4+ or CD8+ T cells sorted from blood, obtained in a trial of the OX40 agonist ivuxolimab. These receptors were collected from an adult with an advanced solid tumor such as melanoma, head and neck, liver or kidney cancer.

The CDR3 spells CASSLAPSPSNQPQHF. The CDR3 nucleotides read TGCGCCAGCAGCTTGGCGCCCTCGCCTAGCAATCAGCCCCAGCATTTT. This chain joins TRBV5-1 and TRBJ1-5; D not certain. The CDR3 sequence is 16 residues long. From germline, CDR1 is SGHRS and CDR2 YFSETQ. V lost 0 bases and J 0 bases, leaving 10 bases between the germline ends.

V gene TRBV5-1 combines with J gene TRBJ1-1; the D gene is possibly TRBD1 (6 bases). V lost 0 bases to trimming and J lost 10 bases, with 10 bases between them. This CDR3 is 12 amino acids long. Germline values: CDR1 SGHRS, CDR2 YFSETQ. The DNA of the CDR3 is TGCGCCAGCAGCTTGGAAGGGGGGCGAGCTTTCTTT. It codes for CASSLEGGRAFF.

The chain uses TRBV14 and TRBJ1-2, with a possible D match to TRBD1 (5 bases). The CDR3 contains 13 residues. Trimming shortened V by 0 bases and J by 8 bases, and 10 bases separated the two germline ends. Germline CDR1 is SGHDN and CDR2 is FVKESK. This CDR3 is CASSQDIGDGYTF. Here the CDR3 DNA reads TGTGCCAGCAGCCAAGATATCGGGGACGGCTACACCTTC.

V is TRBV5-4 and J is TRBJ1-1, with a tentative D call TRBD1 (6 bases). The CDR3 is 18 amino acids. CDR1 is SGHNT, CDR2 YYREEE, per germline (reference sequence). Trimming pared 0 bases from V and 4 bases from J, leaving 22 bases between. The DNA for the CDR3 is TGTGCCAGCAGCTTGGGTGGCAGGGGCCTCTCAGCGGGCACTGAAGCTTTCTTT. Protein: CASSLGGRGLSAGTEAFF.

The chain has TRBV7-3 and TRBJ1-3, with 12 bases aligning to TRBD1. The CDR3 loop spans 14 amino acids. Per germline, CDR1 SGHTA and CDR2 FQGTGA. V shed 5 bases and J 11 bases; nucleotides not matched to a gene: 7. CDR3 amino acids: CASSRGQGAIPIYF. CDR3 sequence (DNA): TGTGCCAGCAGCCGGGGACAGGGGGCGATACCCATATATTTT.

J is TRBJ1-6 and V is TRBV6-5; D uncertain. V was pared by 2 bases and J by 7 bases, with 9 bases between. This CDR3 contains 14 residues. Germline lookup yields CDR1 MNHEY and CDR2 SVGAGI. CDR3 coding DNA: TGTGCCAGCAGTTACAACAGAGAGAATTCACCCCTCCACTTT. Protein: CASSYNRENSPLHF.

This clone was detected only once. The rearrangement uses TRBV6-1 and TRBJ1-3, with 8 positions matching TRBD1. Germline V gene data show CDR1 as MNHNS and CDR2 as SASEGT. J lost 7 bases, V lost 4 bases, and 15 bases had no gene match. The CDR3 is 17 amino acids. DNA for the CDR3: TGTGCCAGCAGTGCCATGACAGGGGAGGCTCTTGGGAACACCATATATTTT. Encoded protein: CASSAMTGEALGNTIYF.

This clone came up once. The J gene is TRBJ2-5, the V gene TRBV2; TRBD2 matches 11 bases. Germline CDR1 is SNHLY and CDR2 is FYNNEI. The length of the CDR3 is 15 residues. Trimming at V came to 6 bases and at J to 3 bases, leaving 6 bases not matched to a gene. CDR3 amino acids: CASRPTSGGKETQYF. DNA of the CDR3: TGTGCCAGCAGGCCCACTAGCGGGGGCAAAGAGACCCAGTACTTC.

The chain couples TRBV7-2 to TRBJ2-1; 9 nucleotides agree with TRBD1. Germline V gene lookup returns CDR1 SGHTA and CDR2 FQGNSA. This CDR3 comprises 15 residues. The trim removed 5 bases at V and 10 bases at J, leaving 12 bases unmatched. The CDR3 sequence: CASSRTPGQGGEQFF. The CDR3 nucleotides read TGTGCCAGCAGCCGTACACCGGGACAGGGAGGAGAGCAGTTCTTC.

For this clone: At one of its ends the junction is not consistent with the germline gene, which may arise from a read error. V is TRBV28 and J is TRBJ1-2; D gene unclear. CDR1 and CDR2 from the germline V gene are MDHEN and SYDVKM. This CDR3 spans 13 amino acids. The CDR3 loop is CATSRTLNYGYTF. CDR3 coding DNA: TGTGCCACCAGTCGTACCCTAAACTATGGCTACACCTTC.

The chain employs TRBV6-1 and TRBJ2-1; D might be TRBD2 (6 bases). The V end was cut by 4 bases, the J end by 2 bases, with 15 bases between. This CDR3 is built from 16 residues. Germline V gene lookup returns CDR1 MNHNS and CDR2 SASEGT. CDR3 nucleotides: TGTGCCAGCAGTGCCACTAGCCCCACAACCTACAATGAGCAGTTCTTC. It yields the protein CASSATSPTTYNEQFF.

V is TRBV6-6 and J is TRBJ2-2; a weak D match, TRBD1 (6 bases). From germline, CDR1 is MNHNY and CDR2 SVGAGI (reference sequence). V shed 8 bases and J shed 4 bases, with 11 bases lying between them. The CDR3 totals 13 residues. The chain's CDR3 is CASYRERTGELFF. CDR3 coding DNA: TGTGCCAGCTACAGGGAGCGCACCGGGGAGCTGTTTTTT.

The V call is TRBV5-4, the J call TRBJ1-1, with D tentatively TRBD1 (6 bases). This CDR3 spans 13 amino acids. Germline CDR1 reads SGHNT; CDR2 reads YYREEE (reference sequence). The ends were cut back, 4 bases at V and 6 bases at J, with 13 bases in the middle. The CDR3 DNA reads TGTGCCAGCAGCCCCCGGACAGTGGCTGAAGCTTTCTTT. Protein product: CASSPRTVAEAFF.

The chain employs TRBV18 and TRBJ2-1; D tentatively reads TRBD1 or TRBD2 (5 bases each). V was shortened by 4 bases and J by 9 bases, with 25 bases between the two germline ends. Germline V gives CDR1 KGHSH, CDR2 LQKENI. This CDR3 comprises 17 residues. This CDR3 reads CASSLTQTGPGVGEQFF. CDR3 nucleotide sequence: TGTGCCAGCTCACTGACCCAAACGGGACCCGGTGTGGGTGAGCAGTTCTTC.

The rearrangement joins TRBV7-1 to TRBJ1-4; 7 positions match TRBD1. TRBV7-1 is an open reading frame whose function is uncertain. The CDR3 runs to 14 residues. V shed 6 bases, J shed 2 bases, and the junction held 3 bases outside the gene matches. The CDR3 reads CASSRGQTNEKLFF. CDR3 DNA sequence: TGTGCCAGCAGTAGGGGACAGACTAATGAAAAACTGTTTTTT.

The chain links TRBV27 to TRBJ2-1, with 14 positions matching TRBD2. From germline, CDR1 is MNHEY and CDR2 SMNVEV (reference sequence). The trim removed 5 bases at V and 2 bases at J, leaving 5 bases unmatched. The CDR3 has 17 residues. The CDR3 is CASSPRLAGGTYNEQFF. In DNA, the CDR3 is TGTGCCAGCAGTCCAAGACTAGCGGGGGGGACCTACAATGAGCAGTTCTTC.

The genes are TRBV7-9 and TRBJ1-5; 7 bases match TRBD1. V was pared by 5 bases and J by 5 bases, with 9 bases of the junction left unmatched. CDR3 length equals 15 residues. Looked up from germline, CDR1 is SEHNR and CDR2 is FQNEAQ (reference sequence). The CDR3 is CASSLGAGGYQPQHF. As DNA, the CDR3 is TGTGCCAGCAGCCTGGGTGCAGGGGGGTATCAGCCCCAGCATTTT.

V is TRBV19 and J is TRBJ2-7; TRBD1 matches at 10 bases. CDR1 LNHDA and CDR2 SQIVND come from the germline V gene (reference sequence). Losses at the gene ends were 6 bases for V and 1 base for J; bases not matched to a gene: 3. This CDR3 is 14 amino acids long. CDR3 region: CASRRDRGSYEQYF. CDR3 DNA: TGTGCCAGTAGGCGGGACAGGGGTTCCTACGAGCAGTACTTC.

The chain carries TRBV28 and TRBJ2-7, with TRBD2 matching 14 bases. Losses at the gene ends were 6 bases for V and 3 bases for J; bases not matched to a gene: 10. Germline values: CDR1 MDHEN, CDR2 SYDVKM. The CDR3 extends over 17 amino acids. In nucleotides, the CDR3 is TGTGCCAGCAGAGGGACTAGCGGGAGTCGCGGGTACTACGAGCAGTACTTC. Its translation is CASRGTSGSRGYYEQYF. The whole variable domain, filled in from reference TRBV28 and TRBJ2-7, reads DVKVTQSSRYLVKRTGEKVFLECVQDMDHENMFWYRQDPGLGLRLIYFSYDVKMKEKGDIPEGYSVSREKKERFSLILESASTNQTSMYLCASRGTSGSRGYYEQYFGPGTRLTVT.

This clone occurred a few times. The gene calls are TRBV5-6 and TRBJ1-5; D is possibly TRBD1 (6 bases). Germline V lookup: CDR1 SGHDT, CDR2 YYEEEE. The ends were cut back, 2 bases at V and 5 bases at J, with 11 bases in the middle. The CDR3 runs 14 residues. The CDR3 region is CASSFQGRDQPQHF. Written as DNA, the CDR3 is TGTGCCAGCAGCTTTCAGGGGCGGGATCAGCCCCAGCATTTT.

The rearrangement uses TRBV7-8 and TRBJ1-2, with a weak D call TRBD1 (6 bases). V lost 5 bases to trimming and J lost 4 bases, with 20 bases between them. CDR1 and CDR2 (germline): SGHVS, FQNEAQ. This CDR3 is 16 amino acids long. CDR3 amino acids: CASSPTKGGLSYGYTF. The CDR3 DNA sequence: TGTGCCAGCAGCCCAACCAAGGGGGGGCTAAGCTATGGCTACACCTTC.

The chain employs TRBV27 and TRBJ2-3, with D perhaps assigned TRBD1 or TRBD2 (5 bases each). V was trimmed by 2 bases and J by 0 bases, leaving 9 bases between them. The CDR3 is made up of 15 amino acids. Germline V gene lookup returns CDR1 MNHEY and CDR2 SMNVEV (reference sequence). DNA of the CDR3: TGTGCCAGCAGTTTAATATGGGGGAGCACAGATACGCAGTATTTT. It is translated as CASSLIWGSTDTQYF.

CDR3 in DNA: TGCGCCAGCAAGCCGGGCCAGGGGCGGGAGACTGAAGCTTTCTTT. Amino acids: CASKPGQGRETEAFF. V gene TRBV5-1 combines with J gene TRBJ1-1; weak D call: TRBD1 (6 bases). V gave up 6 bases and J gave up 5 bases, with 20 bases separating them. CDR1 and CDR2 from the germline V gene are SGHRS and YFSETQ. The length of the CDR3 is 15 residues.

The chain recombines TRBV9 with TRBJ2-1; weak D call: TRBD1 (5 bases). Germline V lookup: CDR1 SGDLS, CDR2 YYNGEE. This CDR3 has 16 amino acids. Deletions cut 4 bases from V and 3 bases from J, with 17 bases between. The DNA of the CDR3 is TGTGCCAGCAGCCCCCAACCCCAGGGTTACTACAATGAGCAGTTCTTC. As protein: CASSPQPQGYYNEQFF.

The J gene is TRBJ1-1, the V gene TRBV6-6; D gene ambiguous. There are 15 residues in the CDR3. The germline V and J ends were trimmed by 2 bases and 2 bases, with 12 bases remaining between them. From germline, CDR1 is MNHNY and CDR2 SVGAGI (reference sequence). The CDR3 DNA is TGTGCCAGCAGTTACCGTATTGAAGCAAACACTGAAGCTTTCTTT. Translation: CASSYRIEANTEAFF.

The chain joins TRBV18 to TRBJ2-5; D is unclear. V was cut by 0 bases and J by 5 bases, with 10 bases left in between. The CDR3 has 14 residues. CDR1 and CDR2 from the germline V gene are KGHSH and LQKENI. The CDR3 DNA reads TGTGCCAGCTCACCACCCGGCAGTGGCGAGACCCAGTACTTC. Translated, it gives CASSPPGSGETQYF.